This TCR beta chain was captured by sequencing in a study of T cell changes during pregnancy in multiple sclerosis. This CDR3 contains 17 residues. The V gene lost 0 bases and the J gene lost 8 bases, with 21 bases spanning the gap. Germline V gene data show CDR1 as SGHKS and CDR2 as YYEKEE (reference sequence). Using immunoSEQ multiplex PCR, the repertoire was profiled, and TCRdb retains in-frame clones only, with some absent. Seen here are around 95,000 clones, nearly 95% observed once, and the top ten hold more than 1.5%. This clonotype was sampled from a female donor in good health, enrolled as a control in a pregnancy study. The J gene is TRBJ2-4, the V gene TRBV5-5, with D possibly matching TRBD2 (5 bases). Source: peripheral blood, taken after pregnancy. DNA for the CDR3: TGTGCCAGCAGCTTGGCCGAGCTTAAACGACGGACTTACATTCAGTACTTC. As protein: CASSLAELKRRTYIQYF.